This T cell receptor (beta chain) came from a study of beta chain features in type 1 diabetes. V lost 4 bases and J 2 bases, leaving 14 bases between the germline ends. Germline V gives CDR1 LGHNA, CDR2 YNFKEQ. This CDR3 is 15 amino acids long. Study-level points and caveats: Type 1 diabetes patients had moderately but significantly shorter TCRB CDR3s in all four CD4+ subsets. PCR could preferentially amplify shorter templates, alike in patients and controls.

With regard to this clone: Its target is unknown.

Expressed TCRB transcripts were sequenced after all isolated RNA was converted to cDNA. Clones were read by immunoSEQ multiplex PCR, and TCRdb kept only the in-frame ones, dropping some. The data show about 410,000 clones, with roughly 13% seen just once and less than 0.04% held by the top ten. Sorting with CD45RO/CCR7/CD25/CD127/CD95/CD27 yielded naive, central memory, regulatory and stem-like memory CD4+ cells. What was sequenced was naive CD4+ T cells from blood. The sequence came from a man aged 30-40 years in good health. This sequence joins TRBV4-2 and TRBJ2-5, with D perhaps TRBD1 (6 bases). The CDR3, as DNA: TGTGCCAGCAGCCTTCGAGTGGGACAACAAGAGACCCAGTACTTC. This gives the protein CASSLRVGQQETQYF.